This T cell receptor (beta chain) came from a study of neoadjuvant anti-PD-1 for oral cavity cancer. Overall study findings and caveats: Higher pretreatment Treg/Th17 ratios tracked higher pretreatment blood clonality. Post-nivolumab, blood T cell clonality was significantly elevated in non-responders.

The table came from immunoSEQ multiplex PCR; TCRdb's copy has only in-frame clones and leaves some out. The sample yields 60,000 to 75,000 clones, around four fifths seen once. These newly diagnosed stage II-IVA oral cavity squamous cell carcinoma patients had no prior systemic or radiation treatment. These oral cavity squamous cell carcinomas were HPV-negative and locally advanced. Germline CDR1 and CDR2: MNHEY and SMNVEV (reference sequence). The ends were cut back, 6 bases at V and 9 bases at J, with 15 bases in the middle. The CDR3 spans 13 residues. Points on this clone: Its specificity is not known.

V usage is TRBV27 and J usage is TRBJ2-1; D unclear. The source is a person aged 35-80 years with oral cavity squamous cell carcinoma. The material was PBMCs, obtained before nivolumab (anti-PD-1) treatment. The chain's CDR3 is CASRVLGSFEQFF. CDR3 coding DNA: TGTGCCAGCAGGGTTTTGGGGTCATTTGAGCAGTTCTTC.